What follows are 9 T cell receptor beta chains derived from one specimen sequenced in a study of early T cells in non-severe SARS-CoV-2 infection. TCRdb called the 5' RACE reads again in MiXCR, with one record for every CDR3 protein. The sample includes about 85,000 distinct CDR3 sequences, about 15% of them seen just once. The specimen was whole blood. The receptor set was obtained from an adult who was a healthcare worker with PCR-confirmed SARS-CoV-2 infection or an uninfected control (not recorded which).

The chain uses TRBV7-8 and TRBJ2-3; 11 positions match TRBD2. Germline trimming cut 3 bases from V and 3 bases from J; bases unmatched to any gene: 2. Germline-derived CDR1 and CDR2 are SGHVS and FQNEAQ. CDR3 length: 15 amino acids. As DNA, the CDR3 is TGTGCCAGCAGCTTTTCTAGCGGGGGGACAGATACGCAGTATTTT. It yields the protein CASSFSSGGTDTQYF.

In the case of this clonotype: At one end the junction does not follow the germline gene, possibly because of a read error. This chain connects TRBV7-9 to TRBJ1-2; 10 bases match TRBD1. CDR3 size: 17 residues. CDR1 is SEHNR, CDR2 FQNEAQ, per germline (reference sequence). CDR3 residues: CASSLGFAGTGVGGFTF. CDR3 in DNA: TGTGCCAGCAGCTTAGGGTTCGCCGGGACAGGGGTCGGCGGCTTCACCTTC.

This clonotype appeared a few times. The genes are TRBV12-3 or TRBV12-4 and TRBJ1-2, with a possible D match to TRBD1 (5 bases). With 5 bases removed from V and 4 bases from J, the gap between germline ends came to 14 bases. The CDR3 length is 14 residues. The CDR3 region has the DNA TGTGCCAGCAGTGGGGGGACGGCGATCTATGGCTACACCTTC. Its protein product is CASSGGTAIYGYTF.

This clonotype is termed large. The V and J genes are TRBV27 and TRBJ2-7, with 9 bases aligning to TRBD1. The CDR3 consists of 15 residues. Unmatched junction bases numbered 10, after V lost 7 bases and J lost 3 bases. Germline V gene lookup returns CDR1 MNHEY and CDR2 SMNVEV (reference sequence). The CDR3 reads CASNSVGQGLYEQYF. CDR3 coding DNA: TGTGCCAGCAATTCCGTGGGACAGGGCCTCTACGAGCAGTACTTC.

The chain carries TRBV7-3 and TRBJ2-1; D gene uncertain. CDR1 and CDR2 from the germline V gene are SGHTA and FQGTGA. The CDR3 has 14 amino acids. V was shortened by 1 base and J by 6 bases, with 10 bases between the two germline ends. The CDR3 protein is CASSLKQTSNEQFF. CDR3 bases: TGTGCCAGCAGCTTAAAGCAGACTTCCAATGAGCAGTTCTTC. The whole variable domain, filled in from reference TRBV7-3 and TRBJ2-1, reads GAGVSQTPSNKVTEKGKYVELRCDPISGHTALYWYRQSLGQGPEFLIYFQGTGAADDSGLPNDRFFAVRPEGSVSTLKIQRTERGDSAVYLCASSLKQTSNEQFFGPGTRLTVL.

The chain joins TRBV10-3 to TRBJ1-2; 8 bases fit TRBD1. Trimming removed 3 bases from V and 8 bases from J; junction bases left unmatched: 8. The CDR3 is 14 amino acids. Germline V gene lookup returns CDR1 ENHRY and CDR2 SYGVKD. DNA for the CDR3: TGTGCCATCAGTGATTCAGGGGGCAGGGCGGGCTACACCTTC. It yields the protein CAISDSGGRAGYTF.

V usage is TRBV5-1 and J usage is TRBJ1-1; perhaps TRBD1 as D (5 bases). Germline assignment: CDR1 SGHRS and CDR2 YFSETQ. Trimming left V 5 bases short and J 6 bases short, with 14 bases between. CDR3 size: 13 residues. CDR3 loop: CASSDPQGSEAFF. CDR3 bases: TGCGCCAGCAGTGACCCCCAGGGCTCTGAAGCTTTCTTT.

This clonotype has only a few counts. The V call is TRBV7-8, the J call TRBJ1-6; D not certain. The CDR3 loop spans 13 amino acids. The germline V gene encodes CDR1 SGHVS and CDR2 FQNEAQ. The V gene lost 5 bases and the J gene lost 6 bases, with 8 bases spanning the gap. The CDR3 region is CASSTAGNSPLHF. DNA for the CDR3: TGTGCCAGCAGCACAGCCGGTAATTCACCCCTCCACTTT.

This clonotype has a handful of counts. The chain carries TRBV12-3 or TRBV12-4 and TRBJ2-2; D ambiguous. The CDR3 has 14 amino acids. The V and J ends lost 3 bases and 2 bases respectively, with 7 bases between them. The CDR3 protein is CASSFAGNTGELFF. The CDR3 DNA sequence: TGTGCCAGCAGTTTCGCAGGAAACACCGGGGAGCTGTTTTTT.